The text below deals with one T cell receptor beta chain. The data belong to a study of blood T cell repertoires in COVID-19. V lost 2 bases and J lost 5; bases outside the gene matches: 5. The length of the CDR3 is 15 residues. Germline CDR1 reads MNHEY; CDR2 reads SMNVEV (reference sequence). Libraries were prepared by immunoSEQ multiplex PCR; TCRdb keeps only in-frame clonotypes and omits some of them. The table has approximately 75,000 clones, approximately 74% seen once. The sequence came from a human donor with acute or convalescent COVID-19. The donor label of this sample is uncertain. The rearrangement joins TRBV27 to TRBJ2-2; TRBD2 agrees at 7 bases. Sequencing was performed on peripheral blood. The CDR3 bases are TGTGCCAGCAGTTTACGGGGGGTGGGGACCGGGGAGCTGTTTTTT. Protein sequence: CASSLRGVGTGELFF.